This T cell receptor beta chain was identified during a study of cytomegalovirus exposure and HLA in healthy donors. V lost 4 bases and J 1 base, leaving 13 bases between the germline ends. Germline V gene sequence: CDR1 SGHRS, CDR2 YFSETQ. CDR3 size: 15 residues. Study observations and caveats: Overall, roughly 160 TCR beta chains were annotated as cytomegalovirus-associated. Most likely, a cluster of highly shared sequence variants arose as a sequencing artifact. HLA restriction was apparent for most CMV-associated TCR beta chains in a later analysis.

Note on this clone: Antigen unknown.

The PCR had 60 Vbeta and 13 Jbeta primers. TCRdb keeps only in-frame clones here, not all; method: immunoSEQ multiplex PCR. There are under 95,000 clones in the sample, with about 4% held by the top ten. The sample was PBMCs. This chain links TRBV5-1 with TRBJ2-3; D gene unclear. This receptor was identified in a female donor in good health and CMV-seropositive. DNA of the CDR3: TGCGCCAGCAGCCTCCGTCTGGCAGGCACAGATACGCAGTATTTT. It codes for CASSLRLAGTDTQYF.